Listed below are T cell receptor beta chains from one sample, sequenced in a study of glioma-infiltrating T cells. TCRdb independently ran MiXCR on the multiplex PCR reads; one entry per CDR3 protein. The sample carries roughly 120,000 distinct CDR3 sequences, less than 30% recorded once. The sequencing sample was made of glioma tissue, nonneoplastic brain tissue, or PBMCs (not recorded which). The receptors shown here come from a human donor with low-grade glioma or glioblastoma, undergoing nonglioma brain surgery, or in good health (not recorded which). CDR3s include the opening cysteine and the closing phenylalanine or tryptophan. D genes are given only for firm matches. The size entry is marked missing in some rows and otherwise reads once, few, many or a size class.

size: many
D: -
V: TRBV18
J: TRBJ2-7
DNA: TGTGCCAGCTCACAAACAGCGGGTAGCTCCTACGAGCAGTACTTC
CDR3: CASSQTAGSSYEQYF

size: many
D: TRBD2
V: TRBV4-1
J: TRBJ2-3
DNA: TGCGCCAGCAGCCAAAGACCCACTAGCGGGGGCCCTTCGGGCACAGATACGCAGTATTTT
CDR3: CASSQRPTSGGPSGTDTQYF

size: many
D: -
V: TRBV7-8
J: TRBJ2-6
DNA: TGTGCCAGCAGCTTAGGGGGGGTATCTGGGGCCAACGTCCTGACTTTC
CDR3: CASSLGGVSGANVLTF

size: -
D: -
V: TRBV6-6
J: TRBJ2-1
DNA: TGTAACGCCAACCCCCTGGGGGCAGGGAATGAGCAGTTCTTC
CDR3: CNANPLGAGNEQFF

size: -
D: -
V: TRBV7-3
J: TRBJ2-7
DNA: TGTGCCAGCAGCTTAAGTAACGAGAGTCGAGAGCAGTACTTC
CDR3: CASSLSNESREQYF

size: few
D: -
V: TRBV30
J: TRBJ2-3
DNA: TGTGCCTGTTCTGGGCTGGGCACAGATACGCAGTATTTT
CDR3: CACSGLGTDTQYF

size: many
D: -
V: TRBV9
J: TRBJ1-3
DNA: TGTGCCAGCAGCGTAGGGGCAGGGGATGGAAACACCATATATTTT
CDR3: CASSVGAGDGNTIYF

size: -
D: -
V: TRBV12-5
J: TRBJ2-7
DNA: TGTGCTAGTGGTCTGGACTACGAGCAGTACTTC
CDR3: CASGLDYEQYF

size: -
D: -
V: TRBV10-2
J: TRBJ2-7
DNA: TGCGCCGGCAGAGAGCAAACTACCCCCTCCTACGAGCAGTACTTC
CDR3: CAGREQTTPSYEQYF

size: many
D: TRBD2
V: TRBV7-2
J: TRBJ2-2
DNA: TGTGCCAGCAGCTTCAGACTAGCGGACACCGGGGAGCTGTTTTTT
CDR3: CASSFRLADTGELFF

size: -
D: -
V: TRBV4-2
J: TRBJ2-7
DNA: TGTGCCAGCAGCCAAGATTTGGGCAACGAGCAGTACTTC
CDR3: CASSQDLGNEQYF